Each of the 30 T cell receptor beta chains below was sequenced from the same sample in a study of beta chain features in type 1 diabetes. Their target antigens are unknown. The isolated RNA, all of it, was reverse transcribed, so expressed TCRB transcripts were what got sequenced. The protocol was immunoSEQ multiplex PCR, while the TCRdb copy is restricted to in-frame clones and leaves out a portion. The sample gives around 310,000 clones, about 13% of which show up once; roughly 0.016% is in the top ten. Findings and limits, study-wide: TCRB CDR3s were moderately but significantly shorter in Type 1 diabetes patients in all four CD4+ subsets.

Sequencing was done on a sample of naive CD4+ T cells from blood. Source of these receptors: a young woman with type 1 diabetes.

V usage is TRBV5-4 and J usage is TRBJ2-7; 15 bases line up with TRBD2. CDR3 length: 16 amino acids. From germline, CDR1 is SGHNT and CDR2 YYREEE (reference sequence). V was clipped by 5 bases and J by 9 bases; unmatched bases: 12. In nucleotides, the CDR3 is TGTGCCAGCAGTTTGCAGAGGACTAGCGGGAGGGCGGGGCAGTACTTC. Its translation is CASSLQRTSGRAGQYF.

The table lists this clone with a few counts. V usage is TRBV7-9 and J usage is TRBJ1-1; D not certain. Trimming shortened V by 2 bases and J by 4 bases, and 8 bases separated the two germline ends. This CDR3 is 13 amino acids long. In germline, CDR1 is SEHNR, CDR2 FQNEAQ (reference sequence). CDR3 nucleotides: TGTGCCAGCAGCTTATCCCTCCTCACTGAAGCTTTCTTT. Its translation is CASSLSLLTEAFF. Variable domain in full (rest from reference TRBV7-9 and TRBJ1-1): DTGVSQNPRHKITKRGQNVTFRCDPISEHNRLYWYRQTLGQGPEFLTYFQNEAQLEKSRLLSDRFSAERPKGSFSTLEIQRTEQGDSAMYLCASSLSLLTEAFFGQGTRLTVV.

The CDR3 loop reads CAWSLRFNQPQHF. CDR3 DNA sequence: TGTGCCTGGAGTTTGAGATTCAATCAGCCCCAGCATTTT. The chain links TRBV30 to TRBJ1-5; no firm D call. CDR3 size: 13 residues. Per the germline V gene, CDR1 is GTSNPN and CDR2 is SVGIG (reference sequence). Trimming cost V 2 bases and J 3 bases, with 8 bases left between them.

The chain employs TRBV18 and TRBJ2-4; weak D call: TRBD2 (6 bases). CDR3 size: 13 residues. Germline values: CDR1 KGHSH, CDR2 LQKENI. Trimming stripped 3 bases from V and 5 bases from J, with 8 bases between. This CDR3 reads CASSPGTQNIQYF. CDR3 nucleotides: TGTGCCAGCTCACCCGGGACTCAAAACATTCAGTACTTC.

This clone turned up a few times. This chain links TRBV18 with TRBJ2-1, with 7 bases that match TRBD2. Per the germline V gene, CDR1 is KGHSH and CDR2 is LQKENI. This CDR3 spans 16 amino acids. V dropped 3 bases and J dropped 0; count of bases not matched to a gene: 5. The CDR3, as DNA: TGTGCCAGCTCACCCCTAACTAGCGTCTCCTACAATGAGCAGTTCTTC. This gives the protein CASSPLTSVSYNEQFF.

This clone has a handful of counts. The chain is built from TRBV20-1 and TRBJ2-1; D not resolved. V was shortened by 8 bases and J by 2 bases, with 7 bases between the two germline ends. Germline loops: CDR1 DFQATT, CDR2 SNEGSKA (reference sequence). This CDR3 is 11 amino acids long. The CDR3 sequence: CSCSPYNEQFF. Written as DNA, the CDR3 is TGCAGTTGTAGCCCCTACAATGAGCAGTTCTTC.

V usage is TRBV18 and J usage is TRBJ1-2; D is unresolved. Germline CDR1 is KGHSH and CDR2 is LQKENI. The CDR3 runs 15 residues. V lost 5 bases, J lost 6 bases, and 19 bases lay in between. The DNA for the CDR3 is TGTGCCAGCTCAGCGACCGAGGAGGCTGGACATGGCTACACCTTC. This gives the protein CASSATEEAGHGYTF. The full variable domain, with the rest looked up from reference TRBV18 and TRBJ1-2, is NAGVMQNPRHLVRRRGQEARLRCSPMKGHSHVYWYRQLPEEGLKFMVYLQKENIIDESGMPKERFSAEFPKEGPSILRIQQVVRGDSAAYFCASSATEEAGHGYTFGSGTRLTVV.

The chain employs TRBV15 and TRBJ2-7; TRBD1 is a possible D gene (6 bases). Germline V gene sequence: CDR1 LNHNV, CDR2 YYDKDF (reference sequence). V shed 0 bases and J shed 2 bases, with 17 bases lying between them. The CDR3 is 17 amino acids. The CDR3 sequence: CATSRDLDSSLPYEQYV. The CDR3 DNA is TGTGCCACCAGCAGAGATCTGGACAGTTCATTACCCTACGAGCAGTACGTC.

This clone was counted a few times. The rearrangement uses TRBV7-9 and TRBJ1-4, with 7 nucleotides matching TRBD1. Trimming cost V 3 bases and J 4 bases; bases outside gene matches: 11. The CDR3 has 17 residues. Germline V gives CDR1 SEHNR, CDR2 FQNEAQ (reference sequence). Here the CDR3 DNA reads TGTGCCAGCAGCTTTACCACAACAGGGGCGTTTAATGAAAAACTGTTTTTT. Translating it yields CASSFTTTGAFNEKLFF.

This clone appeared a few times. V gene TRBV18 combines with J gene TRBJ1-1, with D possibly TRBD1 on 5 matching bases. The V and J ends lost 1 base and 1 base respectively, with 10 bases between them. The CDR3 runs to 15 residues. The germline gives CDR1 KGHSH, CDR2 LQKENI. CDR3 sequence reads: CASSPLKGKNTEAFF. The CDR3 nucleotides read TGTGCCAGCTCACCACTGAAGGGGAAGAACACTGAAGCTTTCTTT.

The chain links TRBV4-1 to TRBJ2-1, with 10 bases aligning to TRBD2. J lost 8 bases, V lost 5 bases, and 9 bases had no gene match. Germline CDR1 and CDR2: MGHRA and YSYEKL. The CDR3 length is 15 residues. In DNA form, the CDR3 reads TGCGCCAGCAGCTTCGAGTCTAGCGGGAGTGATGAGCAGTTCTTC. Translation gives CASSFESSGSDEQFF.

The chain employs TRBV11-2 and TRBJ2-1; 10 bases are a match to TRBD2. This CDR3 region has 14 residues. Trimming removed 5 bases from V and 9 bases from J; junction bases left unmatched: 7. CDR1 is SGHAT and CDR2 is FQNNGV in the germline V gene. The CDR3 sequence: CASSRLAGGGEQFF. The CDR3 nucleotides are TGTGCCAGCAGCCGACTAGCGGGTGGAGGTGAGCAGTTCTTC. Full variable domain (rest looked up from reference TRBV11-2 and TRBJ2-1): EAGVAQSPRYKIIEKRQSVAFWCNPISGHATLYWYQQILGQGPKLLIQFQNNGVVDDSQLPKDRFSAERLKGVDSTLKIQPAKLEDSAVYLCASSRLAGGGEQFFGPGTRLTVL.

In its sample, this clone was seen a few times. The chain couples TRBV5-4 to TRBJ2-2; TRBD1 matches 7 bases. Germline trimming cut 4 bases from V and 0 bases from J; bases unmatched to any gene: 6. Germline V gene sequence: CDR1 SGHNT, CDR2 YYREEE (reference sequence). This CDR3 is 16 amino acids long. The CDR3 DNA is TGTGCCAGCAGCCCGGGACAGCGCACGAACACCGGGGAGCTGTTTTTT. It codes for CASSPGQRTNTGELFF.

The chain links TRBV5-4 to TRBJ2-7; 7 bases are a match to TRBD1. From germline, CDR1 is SGHNT and CDR2 YYREEE (reference sequence). V was clipped by 4 bases and J by 4 bases; unmatched bases: 5. The CDR3 loop spans 13 amino acids. CDR3 residues: CASSPGQPYEQYF. CDR3 coding DNA: TGTGCCAGCAGCCCGGGACAGCCTTACGAGCAGTACTTC. The full variable domain, in which reference TRBV5-4 and TRBJ2-7 provide the parts outside the CDR3, is ETGVTQSPTHLIKTRGQQVTLRCSSQSGHNTVSWYQQALGQGPQFIFQYYREEENGRGNFPPRFSGLQFPNYSSELNVNALELDDSALYLCASSPGQPYEQYFGPGTRLTVT.

This sequence joins TRBV27 and TRBJ2-7; 9 bases line up with TRBD2. The CDR3 is 15 amino acids. Germline V gene data show CDR1 as MNHEY and CDR2 as SMNVEV (reference sequence). V gave up 1 base and J gave up 2 bases; unmatched junction bases: 3. CDR3 in amino acids: CASSLWSGRPYEQYF. CDR3 nucleotide sequence: TGTGCCAGCAGTTTATGGAGCGGGAGGCCCTACGAGCAGTACTTC.

The genes are TRBV5-4 and TRBJ2-7; the D gene is possibly TRBD2 (6 bases). The CDR3 sequence is 13 residues long. CDR1 and CDR2 from the germline V gene are SGHNT and YYREEE (reference sequence). Trimming left V 4 bases short and J 4 bases short, with 12 bases between. In DNA, the CDR3 is TGTGCCAGCAGCCCGGGACTCGGGTACGAGCAGTACTTC. It translates to CASSPGLGYEQYF.

The chain carries TRBV5-1 and TRBJ2-7, with D perhaps matching TRBD2 (6 bases). The V gene's germline CDR1 is SGHRS and CDR2 YFSETQ. The germline V and J ends were trimmed by 0 bases and 1 base, with 11 bases remaining between them. The length of the CDR3 is 15 residues. The CDR3 nucleotides read TGCGCCAGCAGCTTGGCCGCGGGATTTTCCTACGAGCAGTACTTC. This codes for CASSLAAGFSYEQYF. The entire variable domain, with the rest obtained from reference TRBV5-1 and TRBJ2-7, is as follows: KAGVTQTPRYLIKTRGQQVTLSCSPISGHRSVSWYQQTPGQGLQFLFEYFSETQRNKGNFPGRFSGRQFSNSRSEMNVSTLELGDSALYLCASSLAAGFSYEQYFGPGTRLTVT.

The chain combines TRBV10-2 with TRBJ1-2; D gene uncertain. This CDR3 comprises 15 residues. Germline values: CDR1 WSHSY, CDR2 SAAADI. The germline V and J ends were trimmed by 2 bases and 3 bases, with 13 bases remaining between them. CDR3 nucleotide sequence: TGCGCCAGCAGTGAGCCCTATTCCGTCGACTATGGCTACACCTTC. This sequence encodes CASSEPYSVDYGYTF.

This clone was counted only a few times. The chain has TRBV11-3 and TRBJ2-2; TRBD2 aligns across 11 bases. CDR3 length: 18 amino acids. The germline V gene has CDR1 SGHNT and CDR2 YENEEA. Germline trimming cut 5 bases from V and 6 bases from J; bases unmatched to any gene: 14. This chain's CDR3 is CASSPPGSVAGGPGELFF. The CDR3 region has the DNA TGTGCCAGCAGCCCCCCCGGGTCGGTAGCGGGAGGGCCCGGGGAGCTGTTTTTT.

This clone occurred a few times. The chain has TRBV28 and TRBJ2-5; TRBD1 is a possible D gene (7 bases). The V gene's germline CDR1 is MDHEN and CDR2 SYDVKM. There are 13 residues in the CDR3. V was shortened by 6 bases and J by 6 bases, with 14 bases between the two germline ends. CDR3 bases: TGTGCCAGCAGCCAGACAGGGAGGCAGACCCAGTACTTC. Protein: CASSQTGRQTQYF. Full variable domain (missing parts from reference TRBV28 and TRBJ2-5): DVKVTQSSRYLVKRTGEKVFLECVQDMDHENMFWYRQDPGLGLRLIYFSYDVKMKEKGDIPEGYSVSREKKERFSLILESASTNQTSMYLCASSQTGRQTQYFGPGTRLLVL.

The chain uses TRBV25-1 and TRBJ2-6; the match to TRBD1 covers 7 bases. V shed 3 bases, J shed 3 bases, and the junction held 5 bases outside the gene matches. The V gene's germline CDR1 is MGHDK and CDR2 SYGVNS. The CDR3 consists of 16 residues. In DNA form, the CDR3 reads TGTGCCAGCAGTGACCCGACAGGGAGTGGGGCCAACGTCCTGACTTTC. It translates to CASSDPTGSGANVLTF. Full variable domain (remainder filled in from reference TRBV25-1 and TRBJ2-6): EADIYQTPRYLVIGTGKKITLECSQTMGHDKMYWYQQDPGMELHLIHYSYGVNSTEKGDLSSESTVSRIRTEHFPLTLESARPSHTSQYLCASSDPTGSGANVLTFGAGSRLTVL.

This clone was detected only a few times. The rearrangement uses TRBV25-1 and TRBJ2-2, with D possibly matching TRBD2 (7 bases). Germline V gene data show CDR1 as MGHDK and CDR2 as SYGVNS. V was pared by 0 bases and J by 7 bases, with 15 bases between. The CDR3 spans 16 residues. The DNA for the CDR3 is TGTGCCAGCAGTGAATATGGAATAGGGGGGGTCGGGGAGCTGTTTTTT. It codes for CASSEYGIGGVGELFF.

The chain recombines TRBV19 with TRBJ1-1; D gene unclear. The V gene's germline CDR1 is LNHDA and CDR2 SQIVND (reference sequence). V was pared by 3 bases and J by 2 bases, with 10 bases between. This CDR3 comprises 14 residues. For the CDR3, the DNA is TGTGCCAGTAGTATGTCCGGTTTCAACACTGAAGCTTTCTTT. Its translation: CASSMSGFNTEAFF.

The V call is TRBV30, the J call TRBJ1-5, with no clear D. V lost 1 base, J lost 4 bases, and 11 bases lay in between. CDR1 is GTSNPN and CDR2 is SVGIG in the germline V gene (reference sequence). This CDR3 has 14 amino acids. CDR3 sequence: CAWSGLTVNQPQHF. The DNA for the CDR3 is TGTGCCTGGAGTGGCTTAACTGTTAATCAGCCCCAGCATTTT.

This clone has a handful of counts. The chain has TRBV14 and TRBJ2-1, with 8 bases matching TRBD1. Trimming cost V 4 bases and J 0 bases; bases outside gene matches: 5. This CDR3 has 16 residues. Germline V gene data show CDR1 as SGHDN and CDR2 as FVKESK. The CDR3 protein is CASSRQGRNSYNEQFF. CDR3 nucleotide sequence: TGTGCCAGCAGCCGACAGGGGAGGAACTCCTACAATGAGCAGTTCTTC.

This clone was found a few times. The V call is TRBV14, the J call TRBJ2-7, with D maybe TRBD2 (6 bases). The germline CDR1 and CDR2 sequences are SGHDN and FVKESK. Trimming stripped 2 bases from V and 4 bases from J, with 12 bases between. The length of the CDR3 is 14 residues. The CDR3 is CASSQRRGSYEQYF. The CDR3 DNA is TGTGCCAGCAGCCAACGTCGGGGGTCATACGAGCAGTACTTC.

This clone turned up a few times. The chain uses TRBV28 and TRBJ2-5, with D perhaps TRBD2 (5 bases). This CDR3 comprises 11 residues. The V and J ends lost 2 bases and 7 bases respectively, with 5 bases between them. CDR1 is MDHEN, CDR2 SYDVKM, per germline. The CDR3 sequence: CASSLRGTQYF. In DNA form, the CDR3 reads TGTGCCAGCAGTTTACGGGGGACCCAGTACTTC.

This clone was found a few times. The chain recombines TRBV5-1 with TRBJ1-2; 9 bases agree with TRBD1. The length of the CDR3 is 13 residues. In germline, CDR1 is SGHRS, CDR2 YFSETQ. V shed 5 bases, J shed 8 bases, and the junction held 7 bases outside the gene matches. DNA of the CDR3: TGCGCCAGCAGTTTTACCACAGGGGGCGGCTACACCTTC. This gives the protein CASSFTTGGGYTF. The full variable domain, completed using reference TRBV5-1 and TRBJ1-2, is KAGVTQTPRYLIKTRGQQVTLSCSPISGHRSVSWYQQTPGQGLQFLFEYFSETQRNKGNFPGRFSGRQFSNSRSEMNVSTLELGDSALYLCASSFTTGGGYTFGSGTRLTVV.

The chain couples TRBV30 to TRBJ2-1; D perhaps matches TRBD2 (5 bases). The CDR3 is 15 amino acids. Germline assignment: CDR1 GTSNPN and CDR2 SVGIG (reference sequence). V lost 0 bases, J lost 3 bases, and 12 bases lay in between. The CDR3 DNA reads TGTGCCTGGAGTGTACGGCCCGGGAACTACAATGAGCAGTTCTTC. It yields the protein CAWSVRPGNYNEQFF. The whole variable domain, remainder taken from reference TRBV30 and TRBJ2-1, is SQTIHQWPATLVQPVGSPLSLECTVEGTSNPNLYWYRQAAGRGLQLLFYSVGIGQISSEVPQNLSASRPQDRQFILSSKKLLLSDSGFYLCAWSVRPGNYNEQFFGPGTRLTVL.

This sequence joins TRBV7-3 and TRBJ2-1; 11 bases are shared with TRBD2. CDR3 length: 16 amino acids. J lost 7 bases, V lost 5 bases, and 10 bases had no gene match. Germline assignment: CDR1 SGHTA and CDR2 FQGTGA. The CDR3 DNA reads as TGTGCCAGCAGCCCGGAGATAGCGGGAGGGGGGAATGAGCAGTTCTTC. Its translation is CASSPEIAGGGNEQFF.